Below, 11 T cell receptor beta chains from the same sample are listed, as sequenced in a study of blood T cell repertoires in COVID-19. Sequencing used immunoSEQ multiplex PCR; TCRdb keeps in-frame clones, though not all of them. The sample has 200,000 to 250,000 clones; approximately 85% are singletons. Sequencing was carried out using peripheral blood. Receptors originate from a woman in her sixties or seventies with acute or convalescent COVID-19.

This clone was seen a handful of times. The chain employs TRBV5-1 and TRBJ1-1; possible D gene TRBD1, 6 bases. There are 15 residues in the CDR3. Looked up from germline, CDR1 is SGHRS and CDR2 is YFSETQ. Trimming took off 0 bases at V and 5 bases at J, with 14 bases between the two ends. DNA for the CDR3: TGCGCCAGCAGCTTGGATAACAGGGTGAGGACTGAAGCTTTCTTT. It is translated as CASSLDNRVRTEAFF.

V usage is TRBV7-9 and J usage is TRBJ1-6; D is uncertain. Germline CDR1 and CDR2: SEHNR and FQNEAQ (reference sequence). This CDR3 has 15 residues. V lost 5 bases, J lost 7 bases, and 15 bases lay in between. CDR3 bases: TGTGCCAGCAGCGCCGGGGAATTAAAGAATTCACCCCTCCACTTT. Amino acid sequence: CASSAGELKNSPLHF.

The chain couples TRBV7-9 to TRBJ1-4, with D hard to call. From germline, CDR1 is SEHNR and CDR2 FQNEAQ (reference sequence). The CDR3 loop spans 15 amino acids. V dropped 6 bases and J dropped 4 bases, with 15 bases sitting between them. CDR3 region: CASSPARDFNEKLFF. The CDR3 region has the DNA TGTGCCAGCAGTCCCGCCCGGGATTTTAATGAAAAACTGTTTTTT.

CDR3 DNA sequence: TGTGCCAGCAGCCTGACATCTTACGAGCAGTACTTC. Its protein product is CASSLTSYEQYF. This chain links TRBV11-2 with TRBJ2-7; no firm D call. The V end lost 5 bases, the J end lost 4 bases, and 9 bases lay between the germline ends. This CDR3 comprises 12 residues. Per germline, CDR1 SGHAT and CDR2 FQNNGV. Together with reference TRBV11-2 and TRBJ2-7, the CDR3 gives the full variable domain: EAGVAQSPRYKIIEKRQSVAFWCNPISGHATLYWYQQILGQGPKLLIQFQNNGVVDDSQLPKDRFSAERLKGVDSTLKIQPAKLEDSAVYLCASSLTSYEQYFGPGTRLTVT.

This rearrangement joins TRBV12-3 or TRBV12-4 to TRBJ1-2; perhaps TRBD1 as D (6 bases). There are 12 residues in the CDR3. V lost 5 bases, J lost 7 bases, and 11 bases lay in between. CDR3 in amino acids: CASSTGFRGYTF. The CDR3 DNA reads as TGTGCCAGCAGTACAGGGTTCCGTGGCTACACCTTC.

This sequence joins TRBV11-2 and TRBJ2-5; D unresolved. CDR1 is SGHAT, CDR2 FQNNGV, per germline. The CDR3 runs 14 residues. V was cut by 2 bases and J by 4 bases, with 11 bases left in between. The CDR3 region is CASSLQVVVETQYF. The CDR3 DNA follows: TGTGCCAGCAGCTTACAGGTCGTCGTAGAGACCCAGTACTTC.

The chain combines TRBV14 with TRBJ1-1; the D is unclear. CDR1 SGHDN and CDR2 FVKESK come from the germline V gene. With 3 bases removed from V and 1 base from J, the gap between germline ends came to 12 bases. The CDR3 spans 15 residues. CDR3 sequence: CASSHGLAPNTEAFF. Here the CDR3 DNA reads TGTGCCAGCAGCCATGGACTGGCCCCGAACACTGAAGCTTTCTTT.

In this sample, this clone turned up once. The V and J genes are TRBV20-1 and TRBJ2-4; the D gene is possibly TRBD2 (5 bases). The CDR3 is 12 residues long. Between the trimmed V and J ends, which lost 3 bases and 9 bases, there was a span of 12 bases. The germline CDR1 and CDR2 sequences are DFQATT and SNEGSKA (reference sequence). CDR3: CSASTGGSIQYF. CDR3 in DNA: TGCAGTGCTAGTACCGGAGGAAGCATTCAGTACTTC.

The chain employs TRBV27 and TRBJ1-1; 7 bases align to TRBD1. There are 15 residues in the CDR3. V shed 4 bases, J shed 0 bases, and the junction held 5 bases outside the gene matches. Germline CDR1 MNHEY, CDR2 SMNVEV (reference sequence). CDR3 in amino acids: CASSSGGPMNTEAFF. The CDR3 bases are TGTGCCAGCAGTTCAGGGGGACCTATGAACACTGAAGCTTTCTTT.

This chain uses TRBV3-1 (or the pseudogene TRBV3-2) with TRBJ1-1; TRBD1 matches at 8 bases. There are 13 residues in the CDR3. Unmatched junction bases numbered 4, after V lost 0 bases and J lost 10 bases. Germline values: CDR1 LGHDT, CDR2 YNNKEL (reference sequence). The CDR3 here is CASSQDWTGRAFF. The CDR3 nucleotides are TGTGCCAGCAGCCAAGATTGGACAGGGCGAGCTTTCTTT.

The chain carries TRBV14 and TRBJ2-3, with 12 positions matching TRBD1. In germline, CDR1 is SGHDN, CDR2 FVKESK. V trimming: 3 bases; J trimming: 5 bases; junction bases outside the gene matches: 6. This CDR3 comprises 16 residues. The CDR3 DNA follows: TGTGCCAGCAGCCAGTGGGACAGGGGGCGCGGAGATACGCAGTATTTT. Translating it yields CASSQWDRGRGDTQYF.